Listed below are T cell receptor beta chains from one sample, sequenced in a study of early T cells in non-severe SARS-CoV-2 infection. From the 5' RACE reads, TCRdb called clonotypes with MiXCR, one entry per CDR3 protein. Here the sample spans 30,000 to 35,000 distinct CDR3 sequences, more than 6% being singletons. The sample consisted of whole blood. Receptors originate from an adult who was a healthcare worker with PCR-confirmed SARS-CoV-2 infection or an uninfected control (not recorded which). Each CDR3 is given with its conserved first and last residue. A D gene is named only where the DNA matches it firmly. For some rows the clone size is stated as once, few or many, or as a class when expanded; others skip it.

TRBV5-1,TRBJ2-2,many,-,16,CASSPGFRPNTGELFF,TGCGCCAGCAGCCCCGGCTTTCGTCCAAACACCGGGGAGCTGTTTTTT
TRBV12-3/TRBV12-4,TRBJ2-7,many,TRBD2,16,CASSRRGLAGSYEQYF,TGTGCCAGCAGCAGGAGGGGATTAGCGGGAAGCTACGAGCAGTACTTC
TRBV20-1,TRBJ2-7,-,-,13,CSARMVLPYEQYF,TGCAGTGCTAGAATGGTCTTACCCTACGAGCAGTACTTC
TRBV5-1,TRBJ1-1,few,-,14,CASSFGRSVNEAFF,TGCGCCAGCAGCTTCGGCCGATCAGTAAATGAAGCTTTCTTT
TRBV20-1,TRBJ2-5,medium-sized,-,15,CSARTGHDGAETQYF,TGCAGTGCCAGAACGGGACACGATGGGGCGGAGACCCAGTACTTC
TRBV11-2,TRBJ2-5,few,-,13,CASSSSDPETQYF,TGTGCCAGCAGCTCCTCTGACCCTGAGACCCAGTACTTC
TRBV19,TRBJ1-5,many,TRBD1,15,CASIPTDRANQPQHF,TGTGCCAGTATACCAACCGACAGGGCGAATCAGCCCCAGCATTTT
TRBV19,TRBJ2-2,many,-,17,CASSIVDKSANTGELFF,TGTGCCAGTAGTATAGTGGACAAGTCCGCGAACACCGGGGAGCTGTTTTTT
TRBV5-6,TRBJ2-4,many,-,16,CASSLDSQIAKNIQYF,TGTGCCAGCAGCTTGGATTCACAAATAGCCAAAAACATTCAGTACTTC
TRBV12-3/TRBV12-4,TRBJ1-1,few,TRBD1,13,CASRGTGNTEAFF,TGTGCCAGCAGAGGGACAGGGAACACTGAAGCTTTCTTT
TRBV20-1,TRBJ2-7,many,-,14,CSARGGPSSYEQYF,TGCAGTGCTCGGGGAGGTCCGAGCTCCTACGAGCAGTACTTC